This T cell receptor (beta chain) is from a study of CD8 T cells in ankylosing spondylitis. Study results and caveats: Clones tied to disease were said to be significantly enriched in matched ankylosing spondylitis synovial fluid. Disease-associated clonotypes exhibited CD8+ identity and were relatively infrequent in peripheral blood. In ankylosing spondylitis blood, a motif of roughly 8 highly homologous TCR beta variants appeared characteristic. There were earlier reports of some motif variants in reactive arthritis synovial fluid and blood.

The CDR3 sequence is 16 residues long. Trimming cost V 5 bases and J 6 bases, with 23 bases left between them. CDR1 is LNHNV and CDR2 is YYDKDF in the germline V gene (reference sequence). This clonotype occurred a few times. What it binds is unknown. Each CDR3 protein gets one entry after TCRdb re-called the 5' RACE reads with MiXCR. The sample lists 250,000 to 300,000 distinct CDR3 sequences; 20% were seen once. Material: blood, either unsorted or a sorted T cell fraction (not recorded which). The TCR comes from a male donor with ankylosing spondylitis or in good health (not recorded which). The V and J genes are TRBV15 and TRBJ2-7; a weak D match, TRBD2 (6 bases). As DNA, the CDR3 is TGTGCCACCAGCCGGGACTCCCCCAGTTTGGGCGCCGAGCAGTACGTC. Protein product: CATSRDSPSLGAEQYV.